One sample yielded the 17 T cell receptor beta chains listed below, sequenced in a study of blood T cell repertoires in COVID-19. Using immunoSEQ multiplex PCR, the repertoire was profiled, and TCRdb retains in-frame clones only, with some absent. The sample yields more than 110,000 clones, 84% seen once. Source material: peripheral blood. Receptors originate from a human donor in a cohort sampled during active COVID-19.

CDR3 in amino acids: CASSTVALGGETQYF. The DNA for the CDR3 is TGTGCCAGCAGCACCGTGGCCCTGGGGGGAGAGACCCAGTACTTC. The chain is built from TRBV28 and TRBJ2-5; possibly TRBD2 for D (6 bases). CDR1 MDHEN and CDR2 SYDVKM come from the germline V gene. The CDR3 runs 15 residues. The V end was cut by 6 bases, the J end by 4 bases, with 18 bases between.

The genes are TRBV4-2 and TRBJ1-2; no definite D call. The CDR3 loop spans 12 amino acids. The V and J ends lost 0 bases and 5 bases respectively, with 4 bases between them. Per germline, CDR1 LGHNA and CDR2 YNFKEQ. CDR3 bases: TGTGCCAGCAGCCAAGATCGTTATGGCTACACCTTC. Translating gives CASSQDRYGYTF.

CDR3 coding DNA: TGCGCCAGCAGCCACGAGGTATCTAGCGGGGGGACTAGCACAGATACGCAGTATTTT. Translation gives CASSHEVSSGGTSTDTQYF. The chain recombines TRBV4-3 with TRBJ2-3, with 11 bases aligning to TRBD2. The V gene's germline CDR1 is LGHNA and CDR2 YSLEER. Trimming removed 3 bases from V and 0 bases from J; junction bases left unmatched: 11. The CDR3 length is 19 residues.

The rearrangement uses TRBV9 and TRBJ2-7; D is possibly TRBD1 (5 bases). The CDR3 is made up of 14 amino acids. Per the germline V gene, CDR1 is SGDLS and CDR2 is YYNGEE. V was cut by 0 bases and J by 6 bases, with 13 bases left in between. The CDR3 bases are TGTGCCAGCAGCGTAGACGGCGAAACAGGCGAGCAGTACTTC. Translated, it gives CASSVDGETGEQYF.

The chain couples TRBV5-1 to TRBJ1-5, with a tentative D call TRBD1 (5 bases). In germline, CDR1 is SGHRS, CDR2 YFSETQ. V gave up 0 bases and J gave up 9 bases, with 10 bases separating them. The CDR3 has 13 amino acids. The CDR3 coding sequence is TGCGCCAGCAGCTTGGTTCCAGGGCGGCCCCAGCATTTT. Amino acids: CASSLVPGRPQHF.

This clone was seen a few times. The chain combines TRBV19 with TRBJ1-6; D might be TRBD1 (6 bases). CDR3 length: 15 residues. Germline-derived CDR1 and CDR2 are LNHDA and SQIVND (reference sequence). Trimming took off 3 bases at V and 10 bases at J, with 16 bases between the two ends. DNA of the CDR3: TGTGCCAGTAGTATTGAAGGCAGGGGTGGGTCACCCCTCCACTTT. It encodes CASSIEGRGGSPLHF.

The chain recombines TRBV5-6 with TRBJ1-6; D may be TRBD1 (5 bases). Germline CDR1 SGHDT, CDR2 YYEEEE. Trimming removed 6 bases at V and 4 bases at J, with 17 bases between. The CDR3 length is 16 residues. The CDR3 here is CASNPNGGGYNSPLHF. CDR3 coding DNA: TGTGCCAGCAACCCCAACGGGGGGGGTTATAATTCACCCCTCCACTTT.

The CDR3 DNA reads TGCGCCAGCAGCTTGATGGACACCACAGATACGCAGTATTTT. Protein: CASSLMDTTDTQYF. The chain employs TRBV5-1 and TRBJ2-3; TRBD1 is a possible D gene (5 bases). Germline values: CDR1 SGHRS, CDR2 YFSETQ. This CDR3 spans 14 amino acids. Deletions cut 1 base from V and 2 bases from J, with 8 bases between.

Details on this clone: This CDR3 is also generated by other DNA sequences in the sample. The CDR3 loop is CASSQAGGLTDTQYF. Written as DNA, the CDR3 is TGTGCCAGCAGCCAAGCGGGGGGGCTGACAGATACGCAGTATTTT. The rearrangement uses TRBV7-3 and TRBJ2-3; 10 bases align to TRBD2. V trimming: 5 bases; J trimming: 3 bases; junction bases outside the gene matches: 5. The germline V gene encodes CDR1 SGHTA and CDR2 FQGTGA. There are 15 residues in the CDR3.

This chain joins TRBV15 and TRBJ1-2; 8 bases line up with TRBD1. The V gene end was trimmed by 0 bases and the J gene end by 1 base; junction bases not matched to a gene: 10. Germline CDR1 is LNHNV and CDR2 is YYDKDF (reference sequence). The length of the CDR3 is 18 residues. In DNA form, the CDR3 reads TGTGCCACCAGCAGAGATGCCAGGGGGCGCTCCCTTAACTATGGCTACACCTTC. Translation: CATSRDARGRSLNYGYTF.

V and J are TRBV5-1 and TRBJ2-2; TRBD1 matches at 9 bases. Germline values: CDR1 SGHRS, CDR2 YFSETQ. J was trimmed by 6 bases and V by 4 bases; bases with no gene match: 4. The CDR3 contains 14 residues. In DNA, the CDR3 is TGCGCCAGCAGCGCCCGGACAGGGGCCGGGGAGCTGTTTTTT. This codes for CASSARTGAGELFF.

The rearrangement uses TRBV10-1 and TRBJ2-5, with TRBD2 identical over 11 bases. The CDR3 covers 18 residues. The germline V gene has CDR1 WNHNN and CDR2 SYGVQD (reference sequence). The V segment lost 1 base and the J segment 4 bases; nucleotides outside the gene matches: 11. The CDR3: CASSEYLAGGPYRETQYF. DNA of the CDR3: TGCGCCAGCAGTGAGTATCTAGCGGGGGGCCCCTATCGAGAGACCCAGTACTTC.

V and J are TRBV30 and TRBJ2-3; unclear D gene. This CDR3 contains 13 residues. CDR1 GTSNPN and CDR2 SVGIG come from the germline V gene (reference sequence). Trimming took off 5 bases at V and 4 bases at J, with 13 bases between the two ends. The CDR3 DNA reads as TGTGCCTGGCAGCGTTCAACGGCAGATACGCAGTATTTT. Encoded protein: CAWQRSTADTQYF.

The V and J genes are TRBV7-3 and TRBJ2-1; no clear D. Trimming cost V 1 base and J 6 bases, with 13 bases left between them. The CDR3 consists of 15 residues. CDR1 is SGHTA and CDR2 is FQGTGA in the germline V gene. CDR3 coding DNA: TGTGCCAGCAGCTTAATCGCAGGATTGGGCAATGAGCAGTTCTTC. This encodes CASSLIAGLGNEQFF.

V usage is TRBV11-2 and J usage is TRBJ2-7, with TRBD1 matching over 7 bases. V lost 5 bases to trimming and J lost 5 bases; unmatched junction nucleotides: 15. This CDR3 has 16 amino acids. Germline-derived CDR1 and CDR2 are SGHAT and FQNNGV. The CDR3 coding sequence is TGTGCCAGCAGCCTGGAGCGACAGGGATCCATTAACGAGCAGTACTTC. Translation gives CASSLERQGSINEQYF.

V is TRBV7-2 and J is TRBJ2-5, with 12 positions matching TRBD2. The CDR3 length is 17 residues. Germline CDR1 SGHTA, CDR2 FQGNSA. Trimming at V came to 5 bases and at J to 5 bases, leaving 12 bases not matched to a gene. CDR3 in DNA: TGTGCCAGCAGCACTTCTAGCGGGGGGGCGTCGCTGGAGACCCAGTACTTC. It yields the protein CASSTSSGGASLETQYF.

This clone was counted a few times. The chain couples TRBV2 to TRBJ1-5; no firm D call. V dropped 3 bases and J dropped 1 base, with 4 bases sitting between them. This CDR3 region has 13 residues. The germline CDR1 and CDR2 sequences are SNHLY and FYNNEI. The CDR3 is CASSDRSNQPQHF. DNA for the CDR3: TGTGCCAGCAGTGATAGAAGCAATCAGCCCCAGCATTTT. Full variable domain (outside the CDR3, taken from reference TRBV2 and TRBJ1-5): EPEVTQTPSHQVTQMGQEVILRCVPISNHLYFYWYRQILGQKVEFLVSFYNNEISEKSEIFDDQFSVERPDGSNFTLKIRSTKLEDSAMYFCASSDRSNQPQHFGDGTRLSIL.